This entry lists 8 T cell receptor beta chains sequenced from one sample in a study of blood T cells in healthy people across ages. A second PCR, run for about 7 to 11 cycles, used a sample-barcoded 5' primer plus a J-beta primer mix. TCRdb fed the 5' RACE reads into MiXCR, producing one record per CDR3 protein. This table has fewer than 1,200,000 distinct CDR3 sequences, 20% to 25% appearing once. These same data were also listed under a study on T cells of mothers and their children.

Sequencing was carried out using blood. These receptors were taken from a girl between 2 and 10 years old in good health.

This clonotype showed up just a few times. This chain links TRBV4-1 with TRBJ1-2, with D possibly TRBD1 on 6 matching bases. The CDR3 length is 15 residues. Germline values: CDR1 MGHRA, CDR2 YSYEKL. Trimming pared 6 bases from V and 4 bases from J, leaving 18 bases between. In DNA, the CDR3 is TGCGCCAGCAGGCGAAGTTTACAGGGTGGCTATGGCTACACCTTC. Translated: CASRRSLQGGYGYTF.

This clonotype has just a few counts. The genes are TRBV2 and TRBJ2-3; 8 bases align to TRBD2. V dropped 4 bases and J dropped 4; count of bases not matched to a gene: 7. The CDR3 spans 15 residues. The germline V gene encodes CDR1 SNHLY and CDR2 FYNNEI. Written as DNA, the CDR3 is TGTGCCAGCAGTGCGGGACTAGGGATGGCAGATACGCAGTATTTT. Protein: CASSAGLGMADTQYF.

V and J are TRBV21-1 and TRBJ1-5; the D call in the table, TRBD1, was not verified against the DNA. TRBV21-1 is a pseudogene segment. This CDR3 contains 16 residues. The CDR3 sequence is CASSKAQGQEEQPQHF. DNA for the CDR3: TGTGCCAGCAGCAAAGCCCAAGGACAGGAGGAACAGCCCCAGCATTTT.

This clonotype was seen many times. This chain links TRBV7-9 with TRBJ2-7; perhaps TRBD1 as D (6 bases). The V gene's germline CDR1 is SEHNR and CDR2 FQNEAQ (reference sequence). The CDR3 spans 15 residues. V was cut by 1 base and J by 4 bases, with 14 bases left in between. The CDR3 reads CASSLGFRGHYEQYF. CDR3 coding DNA: TGTGCCAGCAGCTTAGGTTTCAGGGGCCATTACGAGCAGTACTTC.

The chain employs TRBV20-1 and TRBJ2-5; 7 positions agree with TRBD2. The better agreement between TRBJ2-7 and the DNA end casts doubt on the J call. Germline CDR1 and CDR2: DFQATT and SNEGSKA (reference sequence). The CDR3 extends over 13 amino acids. CDR3 region: CSATRDYTYEQYF. In nucleotides, the CDR3 is TGCAGTGCAACCCGGGACTACACCTACGAGCAGTACTTC.

A single count supports this clonotype. V gene TRBV28 combines with J gene TRBJ1-4; the match to TRBD1 covers 7 bases. Germline assignment: CDR1 MDHEN and CDR2 SYDVKM. CDR3 length: 11 residues. DNA for the CDR3: TGTAGTACACAGGGGACTGAAAAACTGTTTTTT. Its translation: CSTQGTEKLFF.

This sequence joins TRBV29-1 and TRBJ2-7; D is ambiguous. Trimming cost V 3 bases and J 4 bases, with 13 bases left between them. Germline V gives CDR1 SQVTM, CDR2 ANQGSEA. There are 13 residues in the CDR3. CDR3: CSVEGNRQYEQYF. The DNA of the CDR3 is TGCAGCGTTGAGGGAAACCGCCAGTACGAGCAGTACTTC.

This clonotype was counted a few times. V usage is TRBV5-6 and J usage is TRBJ2-4; possible D gene TRBD2, 6 bases. The germline V and J ends were trimmed by 0 bases and 14 bases, with 12 bases remaining between them. CDR1 SGHDT and CDR2 YYEEEE come from the germline V gene. The length of the CDR3 is 12 residues. DNA of the CDR3: TGTGCCAGCAGCTTGGTTCCGGGACTGGAGTACTTC. It specifies CASSLVPGLEYF. Variable domain in full (rest from reference TRBV5-6 and TRBJ2-4): DAGVTQSPTHLIKTRGQQVTLRCSPKSGHDTVSWYQQALGQGPQFIFQYYEEEERQRGNFPDRFSGHQFPNYSSELNVNALLLGDSALYLCASSLVPGLEYFGAGTRLSVL.